This TCR beta chain was found in a study of identical twins (dated by TCRdb to 2016 to 2017). Study-level background: To test whether fetal clonotypes persist, this study deep-sequenced TCR alpha and beta repertoires from monozygotic twins, from unrelated adults of various ages, and from cord blood. To rule out contamination, replicate twin experiments were performed at different times with different library preparation protocols. Overall results and qualifications from the work: Zero-insertion analyses could be partly confounded by invariant T cells such as MAIT and iNKT, though diverse VJ usage argued against such confounding for most clonotypes. Compared with coincidental sharing between unrelated individuals, out-of-frame TCR alpha sequences shared between twins showed an excess of sequences with low generation probability. In monozygotic twins, out-of-frame TCR alpha sharing was systematically underestimated by recombination models, although the models agreed with sharing between unrelated individuals. The excess sharing between twins in beta out-of-frame sequences was weaker because fewer shared sequences reduced the signal-to-noise ratio. Fewer insertions were carried by abundant cord blood beta clonotypes, a similar but weaker trend appeared in young adult naive repertoires, and no such trend appeared in memory repertoires. Conclusions relied on cross-sectional statistical analysis, since the same donors could not be followed over many years.

Library prep was done by 5' RACE. The sample was run on an Illumina HiSeq 2000. A universal primer binding site was added through template switching, and the final cDNA carried a unique molecular identifier so that TCR cDNA molecules could be counted accurately. Specific primers in the conserved constant-segment region were used to synthesize first-strand cDNA for TCR alpha and beta chains. To control for contamination, every cDNA library carried two barcodes: a SMART-Mk sample barcode plus Illumina barcodes. TruSeq adapter sequences and Illumina sample barcodes were added in two successive PCR steps. The Illumina HiSeq platform was used with custom primers to sequence TCR alpha and beta cDNA libraries. The study's own analysis went as follows. Raw reads were processed with MiGEC to extract unique molecular identifiers, and MiXCR was used to determine CDR3 positions. Recombination models were inferred per individual with the repgenHMM and IGoR tools using an EM algorithm. The analysis of shared clonotypes was done with the tcR package in R, with sharing normalized by the product of cloneset sizes. To study raw recombination without the effects of thymic and clonal selection, out-of-frame nonproductive sequences were analyzed. Through fastp at Q25 and MiXCR, TCRdb rebuilt clones from the public reads, retaining in-frame beta chains. Entries are consolidated by CDR3 protein sequence, retaining the most common genes and DNA. The V and J calls and clone size are TCRdb's, not the authors'. The sample has around 220,000 distinct CDR3 sequences on record, over 12% of them singletons. Of the sample, under 9.5% falls within the top ten clones.

V is pared back by 4 bases and J by 11 bases, with 18 bases lying between the germline termini. The cysteine opens and the phenylalanine closes a CDR3 of 15 amino acids. The sequence is cut down to CDR3 DNA, 45 bases in frame from base 1. The germline V gene encodes CDR1 SEHNR and CDR2 FQNEAQ (reference sequence). This clonotype has just a few counts. Its specific antigen is unknown. Base-call qualities are not available, and no considerably larger clone is one nucleotide away. All donors were healthy Caucasians. Using Miltenyi CD45RO+ enrichment and human naive T-cell isolation kits, memory (CD45RO+) and naive T cells were isolated from PBMC.

The clonotype comes from a woman younger than 35 in good health. The sequence joins TRBV7-9 to TRBJ1-6, and TRBD1 may be the D gene, going by 5 matching bases. The specimen sequenced was memory (CD45RO+) T cells sorted from blood. The intended sense of this specimen's cell subset or site label: CD45RO+ enriched T cells. At the DNA level, the sequence is TGTGCCAGCAGCTCGGGCCAGGGTGGAAATCCACCCCTCCACTTT. Translated, this is CASSSGQGGNPPLHF. With the rest looked up from the reference TRBV7-9 and TRBJ1-6 genes rather than sequenced, the full variable domain is DTGVSQNPRHKITKRGQNVTFRCDPISEHNRLYWYRQTLGQGPEFLTYFQNEAQLEKSRLLSDRFSAERPKGSFSTLEIQRTEQGDSAMYLCASSSGQGGNPPLHFGNGTRLTVT.